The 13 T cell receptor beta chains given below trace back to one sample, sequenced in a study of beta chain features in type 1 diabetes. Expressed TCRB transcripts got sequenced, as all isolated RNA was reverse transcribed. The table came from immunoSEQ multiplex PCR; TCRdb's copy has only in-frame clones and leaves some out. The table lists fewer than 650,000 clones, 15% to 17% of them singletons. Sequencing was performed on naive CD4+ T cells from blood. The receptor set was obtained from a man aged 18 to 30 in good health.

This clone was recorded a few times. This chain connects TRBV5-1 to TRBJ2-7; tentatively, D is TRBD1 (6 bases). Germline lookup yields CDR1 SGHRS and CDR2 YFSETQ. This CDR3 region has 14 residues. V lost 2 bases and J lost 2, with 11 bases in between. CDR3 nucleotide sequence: TGCGCCAGCAGCTTACAGGGAAGCGCCTACGAGCAGTACTTC. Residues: CASSLQGSAYEQYF. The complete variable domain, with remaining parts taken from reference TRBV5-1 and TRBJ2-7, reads KAGVTQTPRYLIKTRGQQVTLSCSPISGHRSVSWYQQTPGQGLQFLFEYFSETQRNKGNFPGRFSGRQFSNSRSEMNVSTLELGDSALYLCASSLQGSAYEQYFGPGTRLTVT.

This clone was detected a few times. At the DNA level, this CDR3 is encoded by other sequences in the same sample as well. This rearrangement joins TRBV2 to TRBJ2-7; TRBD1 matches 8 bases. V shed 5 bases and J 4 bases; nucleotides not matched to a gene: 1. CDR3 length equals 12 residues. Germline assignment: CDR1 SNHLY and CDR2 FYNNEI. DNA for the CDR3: TGTGCCAGCAGTAGGACAGGGTACGAGCAGTACTTC. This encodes CASSRTGYEQYF.

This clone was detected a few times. The CDR3 sequence is CASMGLMAGIPNEQYF. The CDR3 nucleotides are TGTGCCAGCATGGGCCTAATGGCAGGGATCCCCAACGAGCAGTACTTC. The rearrangement uses TRBV6-6 and TRBJ2-7, with D perhaps matching TRBD1 (5 bases). Trimming shortened V by 7 bases and J by 5 bases, and 24 bases separated the two germline ends. This CDR3 is built from 16 residues. Germline V gives CDR1 MNHNY, CDR2 SVGAGI (reference sequence).

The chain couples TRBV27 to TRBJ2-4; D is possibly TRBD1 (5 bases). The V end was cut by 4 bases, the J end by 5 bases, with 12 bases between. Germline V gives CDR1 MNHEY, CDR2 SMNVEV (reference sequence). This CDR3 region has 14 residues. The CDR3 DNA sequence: TGTGCCAGCAGTTACGACAGAGTCCAAAACATTCAGTACTTC. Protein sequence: CASSYDRVQNIQYF.

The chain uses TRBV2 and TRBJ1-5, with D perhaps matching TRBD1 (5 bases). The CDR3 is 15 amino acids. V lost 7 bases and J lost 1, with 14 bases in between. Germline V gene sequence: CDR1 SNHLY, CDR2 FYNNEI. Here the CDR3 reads CASTSRTQSNQPQHF. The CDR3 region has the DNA TGTGCCAGCACCTCGAGGACACAGAGCAATCAGCCCCAGCATTTT.

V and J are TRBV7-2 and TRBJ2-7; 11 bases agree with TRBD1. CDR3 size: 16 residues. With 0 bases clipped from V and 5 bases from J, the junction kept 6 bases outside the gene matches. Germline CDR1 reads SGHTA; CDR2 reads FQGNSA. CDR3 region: CASSLAPGTGGDEQYF. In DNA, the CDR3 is TGTGCCAGCAGCTTAGCGCCCGGGACAGGGGGTGACGAGCAGTACTTC.

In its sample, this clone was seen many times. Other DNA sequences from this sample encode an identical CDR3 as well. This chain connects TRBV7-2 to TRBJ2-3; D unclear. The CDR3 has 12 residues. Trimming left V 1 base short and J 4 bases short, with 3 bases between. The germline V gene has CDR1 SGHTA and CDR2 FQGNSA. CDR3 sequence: CASSLVPDTQYF. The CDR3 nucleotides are TGTGCCAGCAGCTTAGTCCCAGATACGCAGTATTTT. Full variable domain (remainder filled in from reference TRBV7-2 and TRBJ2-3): GAGVSQSPSNKVTEKGKDVELRCDPISGHTALYWYRQSLGQGLEFLIYFQGNSAPDKSGLPSDRFSAERTGGSVSTLTIQRTQQEDSAVYLCASSLVPDTQYFGPGTRLTVL.

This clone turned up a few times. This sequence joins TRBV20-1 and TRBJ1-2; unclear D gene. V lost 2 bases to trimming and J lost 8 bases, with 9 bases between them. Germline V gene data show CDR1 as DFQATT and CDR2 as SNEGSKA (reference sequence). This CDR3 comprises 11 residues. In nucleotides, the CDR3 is TGCAGTGCTAGATCGAGGCGCGGCTACACCTTC. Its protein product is CSARSRRGYTF.

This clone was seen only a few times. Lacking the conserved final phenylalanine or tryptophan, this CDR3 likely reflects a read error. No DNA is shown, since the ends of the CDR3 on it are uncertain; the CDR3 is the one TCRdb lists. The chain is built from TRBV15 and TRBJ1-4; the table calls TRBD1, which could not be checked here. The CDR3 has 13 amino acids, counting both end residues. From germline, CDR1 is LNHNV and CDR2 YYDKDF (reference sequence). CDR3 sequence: CATSRVGRDRPQV.

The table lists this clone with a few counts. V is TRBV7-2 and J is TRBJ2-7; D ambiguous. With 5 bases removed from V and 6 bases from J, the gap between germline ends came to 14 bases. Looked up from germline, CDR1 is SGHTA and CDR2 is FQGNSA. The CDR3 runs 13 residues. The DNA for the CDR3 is TGTGCCAGCAGCCCGATTAACCGCCCCGAGCAGTACTTC. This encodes CASSPINRPEQYF.

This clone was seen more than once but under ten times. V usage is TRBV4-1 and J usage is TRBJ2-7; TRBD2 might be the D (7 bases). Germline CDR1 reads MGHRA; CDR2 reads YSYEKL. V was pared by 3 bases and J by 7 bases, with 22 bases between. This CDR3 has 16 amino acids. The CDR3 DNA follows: TGCGCCAGCAGCCAGGACGGGATACGGGGGGCAGAGGAGCAGTACTTC. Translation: CASSQDGIRGAEEQYF.

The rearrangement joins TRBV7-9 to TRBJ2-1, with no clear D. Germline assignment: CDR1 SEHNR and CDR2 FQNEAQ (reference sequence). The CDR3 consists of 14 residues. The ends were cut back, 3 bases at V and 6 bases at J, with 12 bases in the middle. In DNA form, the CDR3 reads TGTGCCAGCAGCTTGGCTAGTCTTGCCAATGAGCAGTTCTTC. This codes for CASSLASLANEQFF.

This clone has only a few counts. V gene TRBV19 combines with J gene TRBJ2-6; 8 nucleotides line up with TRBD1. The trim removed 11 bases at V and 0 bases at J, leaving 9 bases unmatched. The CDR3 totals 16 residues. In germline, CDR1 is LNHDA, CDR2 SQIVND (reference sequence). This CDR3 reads CAGDRGIFSGANVLTF. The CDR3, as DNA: TGTGCCGGAGACAGGGGTATATTCTCTGGGGCCAACGTCCTGACTTTC.